The clone carrying this T cell receptor beta chain was seen a handful of times. Its matching antigen is unknown. Cultured CD4+ T-cell DNA underwent Oncomine TCR Beta short-read sequencing. Once CD4+ T cells had been cultured, genomic DNA was extracted from them. From the PCR reads, TCRdb called clonotypes with MiXCR, one entry per CDR3 protein. The sample has roughly 14,000 distinct CDR3 sequences; about 42% are singletons. The data originate from a study of vaccination and CD4 T cells after COVID-19. Regarding treatment: approximately 10-day PBMC culture with coronavirus spike peptide pools or control peptides (ViraFEST assay). In this cohort, PCR tests turned positive between March and December 2020, predating US Alpha, Beta and Delta variants. V lost 0 bases to trimming and J lost 1 base, with 7 bases between them. There are 15 residues in the CDR3. Germline V gene data show CDR1 as DFQATT and CDR2 as SNEGSKA (reference sequence).

The gene calls are TRBV20-1 and TRBJ1-6, with a tentative D call TRBD1 (5 bases). The specimen was cultured CD4+ T cells from blood. The clonotype was recovered from a human donor with COVID-19. The CDR3 protein is CSAREGVSYNSPLHF. CDR3 DNA: TGCAGTGCTAGAGAGGGGGTTTCCTATAATTCACCCCTCCACTTT.